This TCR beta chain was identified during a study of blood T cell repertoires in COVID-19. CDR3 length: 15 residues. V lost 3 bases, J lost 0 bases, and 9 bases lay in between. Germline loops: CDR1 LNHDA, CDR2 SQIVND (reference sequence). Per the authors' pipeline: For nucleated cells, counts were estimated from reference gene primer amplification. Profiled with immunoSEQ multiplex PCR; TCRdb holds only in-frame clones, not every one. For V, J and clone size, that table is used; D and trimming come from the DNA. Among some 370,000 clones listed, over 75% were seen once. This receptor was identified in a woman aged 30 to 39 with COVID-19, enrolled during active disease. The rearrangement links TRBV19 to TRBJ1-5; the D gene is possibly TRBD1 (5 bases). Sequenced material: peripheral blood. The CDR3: CASSIWGDSNQPQHF. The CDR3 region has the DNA TGTGCCAGTAGTATTTGGGGGGATAGCAATCAGCCCCAGCATTTT. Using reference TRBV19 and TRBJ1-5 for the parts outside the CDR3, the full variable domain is DGGITQSPKYLFRKEGQNVTLSCEQNLNHDAMYWYRQDPGQGLRLIYYSQIVNDFQKGDIAEGYSVSREKKESFPLTVTSAQKNPTAFYLCASSIWGDSNQPQHFGDGTRLSIL.